Presented here are 21 T cell receptor beta chains from one specimen sequenced in a study of blood T cell repertoires in COVID-19. Sequenced by immunoSEQ multiplex PCR; TCRdb stores in-frame clones only, minus some. The sample yields fewer than 250,000 clones, about 83% seen once. The specimen was peripheral blood. The receptors were gathered from a middle-aged woman with active or convalescent COVID-19.

V usage is TRBV5-3 and J usage is TRBJ2-1, with TRBD2 matching 14 bases. TRBV5-3 carries the ORF label, with uncertain function. This CDR3 is built from 18 residues. J lost 8 bases, V lost 4 bases, and 14 bases had no gene match. As DNA, the CDR3 is TGTGCCAGAAGCCCTAAGCGACTAGCGGGGGGGATTTGGGATGAGCAGTTCTTC. It encodes CARSPKRLAGGIWDEQFF.

The chain uses TRBV11-3 and TRBJ2-5, with D unclear. The length of the CDR3 is 14 residues. Trimming left V 0 bases short and J 3 bases short, with 8 bases between. Germline V CDR1 and CDR2: SGHNT, YENEEA. This chain's CDR3 is CASSLDRGEETQYF. The DNA of the CDR3 is TGTGCCAGCAGCTTAGATCGCGGAGAAGAGACCCAGTACTTC.

The chain uses TRBV14 and TRBJ1-1, with D maybe TRBD1 (6 bases). CDR1 is SGHDN and CDR2 is FVKESK in the germline V gene. CDR3 length: 12 residues. V lost 6 bases to trimming and J lost 9 bases, with 14 bases between them. CDR3 in amino acids: CASRNLGGQAFF. The DNA for the CDR3 is TGTGCCAGCAGAAATCTCGGGGGGCAAGCTTTCTTT.

The V call is TRBV6-2 or TRBV6-3, the J call TRBJ1-1; 11 nucleotides match TRBD1. Unmatched junction bases numbered 4, after V lost 5 bases and J lost 5 bases. Per the germline V gene, CDR1 is MNHEY and CDR2 is SVGEGT. The CDR3 has 14 residues. For the CDR3, the DNA is TGTGCCAGCAGTCCCGGACAGGGGGCTACTGAAGCTTTCTTT. Translating it yields CASSPGQGATEAFF.

The chain joins TRBV29-1 to TRBJ2-5; weak D call: TRBD1 (5 bases). Germline V gives CDR1 SQVTM, CDR2 ANQGSEA. Trimming stripped 4 bases from V and 5 bases from J, with 11 bases between. The CDR3 length is 12 residues. The CDR3 DNA reads TGCAGCGTTGGCAGGGAAGGGGAGACCCAGTACTTC. Amino acids: CSVGREGETQYF. Full variable domain (outside the CDR3, taken from reference TRBV29-1 and TRBJ2-5): SAVISQKPSRDICQRGTSLTIQCQVDSQVTMMFWYRQQPGQSLTLIATANQGSEATYESGFVIDKFPISRPNLTFSTLTVSNMSPEDSSIYLCSVGREGETQYFGPGTRLLVL.

V is TRBV2 and J is TRBJ1-5; maybe TRBD1 (6 bases). Deletions cut 3 bases from V and 4 bases from J, with 7 bases between. There are 13 residues in the CDR3. Germline loops: CDR1 SNHLY, CDR2 FYNNEI. Here the CDR3 reads CASSDRGNQPQHF. CDR3 DNA: TGTGCCAGCAGTGACAGGGGTAATCAGCCCCAGCATTTT.

J is TRBJ1-2 and V is TRBV30, with TRBD1 matching over 7 bases. This CDR3 has 15 residues. Germline assignment: CDR1 GTSNPN and CDR2 SVGIG (reference sequence). J was trimmed by 5 bases and V by 1 base; bases with no gene match: 10. CDR3 sequence reads: CAWSGKGAAGYGYTF. For the CDR3, the DNA is TGTGCCTGGAGTGGGAAGGGGGCAGCTGGGTATGGCTACACCTTC.

This sequence joins TRBV4-3 and TRBJ2-1; a weak D match, TRBD1 (6 bases). The length of the CDR3 is 18 residues. Germline CDR1 and CDR2: LGHNA and YSLEER. V was shortened by 3 bases and J by 4 bases, with 22 bases between the two germline ends. CDR3 residues: CASSHYWGKQGYYNEQFF. In DNA, the CDR3 is TGCGCCAGCAGCCATTATTGGGGGAAACAGGGATATTACAATGAGCAGTTCTTC.

The chain is built from TRBV6-4 and TRBJ2-1, with D possibly TRBD1 on 6 matching bases. V was shortened by 6 bases and J by 9 bases, with 15 bases between the two germline ends. Germline loops: CDR1 MRHNA, CDR2 SNTAGT. The CDR3 is 13 residues long. The CDR3 region is CASSSTGYAEQFF. CDR3 coding DNA: TGTGCCAGCAGCTCAACAGGGTACGCTGAGCAGTTCTTC.

V gene TRBV7-3 combines with J gene TRBJ2-3, with D perhaps matching TRBD1 (6 bases). The length of the CDR3 is 14 residues. Between the trimmed V and J ends, which lost 2 bases and 1 base, there was a span of 7 bases. Looked up from germline, CDR1 is SGHTA and CDR2 is FQGTGA. Here the CDR3 reads CASSLGQRTDTQYF. In nucleotides, the CDR3 is TGTGCCAGCAGCTTAGGACAGCGCACAGATACGCAGTATTTT.

V gene TRBV30 combines with J gene TRBJ2-7; 8 nucleotides agree with TRBD1. Germline loops: CDR1 GTSNPN, CDR2 SVGIG (reference sequence). V shed 0 bases, J shed 3 bases, and the junction held 7 bases outside the gene matches. This CDR3 is 15 amino acids long. In nucleotides, the CDR3 is TGTGCCTGGAGTGTACTCGGACAGGGTGGCTACGAGCAGTACTTC. It yields the protein CAWSVLGQGGYEQYF.

V and J are TRBV7-3 and TRBJ2-1; TRBD2 aligns across 14 bases. The ends lost 8 bases at V and 7 bases at J; junction bases unmatched: 7. Per the germline V gene, CDR1 is SGHTA and CDR2 is FQGTGA. The CDR3 loop spans 15 amino acids. The CDR3 reads CASSGTSGGLNEQFF. CDR3 bases: TGTGCCAGCTCAGGGACTAGCGGGGGTCTTAATGAGCAGTTCTTC.

V gene TRBV9 combines with J gene TRBJ2-7, with TRBD1 matching 7 bases. Trimming removed 4 bases from V and 5 bases from J; junction bases left unmatched: 12. The V gene's germline CDR1 is SGDLS and CDR2 YYNGEE. CDR3 size: 15 residues. The CDR3: CASSLGTGAWDEQYF. The CDR3 DNA follows: TGTGCCAGCAGCCTAGGAACAGGGGCCTGGGACGAGCAGTACTTC.

V and J are TRBV19 and TRBJ2-7; D is unclear. Germline values: CDR1 LNHDA, CDR2 SQIVND (reference sequence). CDR3 size: 15 residues. V lost 3 bases, J lost 0 bases, and 12 bases lay in between. The CDR3 loop is CASSMSRSSSYEQYF. The CDR3 DNA sequence: TGTGCCAGTAGTATGTCCAGGTCAAGCTCCTACGAGCAGTACTTC.

The chain carries TRBV21-1 and TRBJ1-4; the table calls TRBD1, which could not be checked here. TRBV21-1 is a recognized pseudogene. The CDR3 length is 12 residues. The CDR3 loop is CASPGRGEKLFF. CDR3 in DNA: TGTGCCAGCCCTGGCAGGGGAGAAAAACTGTTTTTT.

V gene TRBV25-1 combines with J gene TRBJ1-1; D is possibly TRBD1 (5 bases). The CDR3 spans 15 residues. Trimming shortened V by 2 bases and J by 3 bases, and 13 bases separated the two germline ends. Germline V gene lookup returns CDR1 MGHDK and CDR2 SYGVNS. CDR3 coding DNA: TGTGCCAGCAGTGAAATCGCAGGGCAGGACACTGAAGCTTTCTTT. This gives the protein CASSEIAGQDTEAFF.

The rearrangement joins TRBV5-4 to TRBJ2-3, with 8 positions matching TRBD1. Germline values: CDR1 SGHNT, CDR2 YYREEE (reference sequence). This CDR3 is built from 15 residues. Trimming took 2 bases from V and 6 from J; bases not matched to a gene: 8. CDR3 sequence reads: CASSFSGGNWDTQYF. CDR3 bases: TGTGCCAGCAGCTTCTCAGGGGGCAATTGGGATACGCAGTATTTT. The full variable domain, its missing parts supplied by reference TRBV5-4 and TRBJ2-3, is ETGVTQSPTHLIKTRGQQVTLRCSSQSGHNTVSWYQQALGQGPQFIFQYYREEENGRGNFPPRFSGLQFPNYSSELNVNALELDDSALYLCASSFSGGNWDTQYFGPGTRLTVL.

This chain links TRBV7-9 with TRBJ2-2, with TRBD1 identical over 7 bases. Trimming at V came to 3 bases and at J to 4 bases, leaving 8 bases not matched to a gene. This CDR3 contains 16 residues. Per germline, CDR1 SEHNR and CDR2 FQNEAQ (reference sequence). CDR3 sequence reads: CASSFPRDRSTGELFF. CDR3 sequence (DNA): TGTGCCAGCAGCTTTCCCCGGGACAGATCCACCGGGGAGCTGTTTTTT.

This sequence joins TRBV5-6 and TRBJ2-3, with unresolved D. The CDR3 covers 16 residues. Germline V lookup: CDR1 SGHDT, CDR2 YYEEEE. Trimming stripped 5 bases from V and 1 base from J, with 17 bases between. CDR3 DNA: TGTGCCAGCAGTCTTGGCGCAGGAACCCGCACAGATACGCAGTATTTT. As protein: CASSLGAGTRTDTQYF.

The chain is built from TRBV25-1 and TRBJ1-1, with TRBD1 as a possible D gene (6 bases). The CDR3 has 15 amino acids. The V end lost 1 base, the J end lost 3 bases, and 12 bases lay between the germline ends. Germline CDR1 is MGHDK and CDR2 is SYGVNS. In nucleotides, the CDR3 is TGTGCCAGCAGTGAATCAACAGGGACCCACACTGAAGCTTTCTTT. This translates into CASSESTGTHTEAFF. Using reference TRBV25-1 and TRBJ1-1 for the parts outside the CDR3, the full variable domain is EADIYQTPRYLVIGTGKKITLECSQTMGHDKMYWYQQDPGMELHLIHYSYGVNSTEKGDLSSESTVSRIRTEHFPLTLESARPSHTSQYLCASSESTGTHTEAFFGQGTRLTVV.

V usage is TRBV15 and J usage is TRBJ2-4; 8 nucleotides match TRBD1. Losses at the gene ends were 5 bases for V and 6 bases for J; bases not matched to a gene: 9. Germline CDR1 LNHNV, CDR2 YYDKDF (reference sequence). The CDR3 has 15 residues. CDR3 amino acids: CATSPQVDRVNIQYF. Here the CDR3 DNA reads TGTGCCACCAGCCCCCAGGTGGACAGGGTAAACATTCAGTACTTC.